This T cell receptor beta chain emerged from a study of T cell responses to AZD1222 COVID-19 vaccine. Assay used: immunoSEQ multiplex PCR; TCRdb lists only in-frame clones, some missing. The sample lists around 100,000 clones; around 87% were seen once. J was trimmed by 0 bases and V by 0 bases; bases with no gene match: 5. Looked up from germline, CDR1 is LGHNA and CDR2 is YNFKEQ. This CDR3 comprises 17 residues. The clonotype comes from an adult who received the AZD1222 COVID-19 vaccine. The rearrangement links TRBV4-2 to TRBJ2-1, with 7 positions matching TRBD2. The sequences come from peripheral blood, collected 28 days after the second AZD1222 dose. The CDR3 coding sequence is TGTGCCAGCAGCCAAGATCGGCGGGGGAGCTCCTACAATGAGCAGTTCTTC. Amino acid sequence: CASSQDRRGSSYNEQFF.